This T cell receptor (beta chain) was observed in a study of CD8 T cells in Susac syndrome. Study overall: When blood was drawn, the patients with Susac syndrome were therapy-naive, on corticosteroids, or on intravenous immunoglobulin alone.

This clonotype was found a few times. No antigen is known for it. cDNA came from around 0.5 to 1 ug RNA primed by random hexamers. The amplification used immunoSEQ multiplex PCR on TCR beta CDR3; it spanned 54 Vbeta and 13 Jbeta. TCRdb processed the immunoSEQ multiplex PCR reads anew with MiXCR; each CDR3 protein has one entry. The sample carries roughly 160,000 distinct CDR3 sequences, approximately 95% recorded once. Notes on the study in general: It was acknowledged in the study that its TCR sequencing and HLA analysis involved a relatively small number of individuals.

The germline V gene encodes CDR1 SGHNT and CDR2 YYREEE (reference sequence). The CDR3 runs 14 residues. Trimming shortened V by 0 bases and J by 4 bases, and 10 bases separated the two germline ends. Sequencing was done on a sample of CD4+ T cells from PBMCs. V gene TRBV5-4 combines with J gene TRBJ1-2, with D hard to call. This clonotype originated in a human donor with Susac syndrome. This chain's CDR3 is CASSLEGRSYGYTF. CDR3 DNA sequence: TGTGCCAGCAGCTTGGAAGGGAGAAGCTATGGCTACACCTTC.